This T cell receptor beta chain was retrieved from a study of T-cell reconstitution after alpha-beta-depleted transplantation in children (dated by TCRdb to 2016 to 2017). In the study overall: Using TCR repertoire profiling, the study quantitatively followed how T-cell immune reconstitution unfolded in children after TCRalphabeta/CD19-depleted allogeneic hematopoietic cell transplantation.

This clonotype has just a few counts. What antigen it recognizes has not been identified. No per-base quality is available; no much larger clone lies one base away. CDR1 SQVTM and CDR2 ANQGSEA are derived from the germline V gene. The CDR3 runs 15 residues from the cysteine to the phenylalanine. Only CDR3 DNA is held: 45 bases, read in frame from base 1. V is cut by 5 bases and J by 0 bases, and the space between the germline ends is 13 bases. Library generation was performed with PCR. Data came from an Illumina HiSeq 2500. To normalize quantification of the TCRbeta repertoire, the TCR libraries were built with molecular barcoding that relied on unique molecular identifiers. TCRdb trimmed public reads at Q25 via fastp, called clones via MiXCR and kept in-frame beta chains. Rows merge per CDR3 protein into single entries with the most common DNA and genes. The sample data list about 540,000 distinct CDR3 sequences, and around 19% of these were observed just once. The ten largest clones capture approximately 3% of the sample.

The chain joins TRBV29-1 to TRBJ2-2; the D gene is unclear. The source material was PBMCs from the stem cell graft donor, sampled from the stem cell graft. The TCR sequence derives from a human donor who donated a stem cell graft to a child with acute lymphoblastic leukemia. This receptor carries the CDR3 CSVSRGYSNTGELFF. Read as DNA, the sequence is TGCAGCGTTTCCAGAGGATATTCGAACACCGGGGAGCTGTTTTTT.